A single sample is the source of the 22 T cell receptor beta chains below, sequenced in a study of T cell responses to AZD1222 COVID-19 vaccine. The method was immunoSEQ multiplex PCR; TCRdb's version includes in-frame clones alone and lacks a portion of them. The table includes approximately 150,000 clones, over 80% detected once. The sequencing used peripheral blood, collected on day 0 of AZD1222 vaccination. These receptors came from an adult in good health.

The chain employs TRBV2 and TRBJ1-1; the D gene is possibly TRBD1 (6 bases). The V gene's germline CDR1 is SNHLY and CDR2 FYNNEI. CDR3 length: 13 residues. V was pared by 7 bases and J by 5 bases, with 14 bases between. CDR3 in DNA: TGTGCCAGCACCACACAGGGTTTTACTGAAGCTTTCTTT. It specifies CASTTQGFTEAFF.

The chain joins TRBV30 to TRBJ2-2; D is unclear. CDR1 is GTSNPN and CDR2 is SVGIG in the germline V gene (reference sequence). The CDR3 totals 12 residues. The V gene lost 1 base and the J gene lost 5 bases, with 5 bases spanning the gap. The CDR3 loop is CAWSGYTGELFF. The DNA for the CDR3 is TGTGCCTGGAGTGGGTATACCGGGGAGCTGTTTTTT.

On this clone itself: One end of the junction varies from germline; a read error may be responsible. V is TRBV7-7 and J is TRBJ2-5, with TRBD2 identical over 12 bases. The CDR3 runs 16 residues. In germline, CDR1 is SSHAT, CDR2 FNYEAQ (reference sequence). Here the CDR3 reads CASSLGLAGNQETQYF. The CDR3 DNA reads TGTGCTAGCAGCCTCGGACTAGCGGGGAACCAAGAGACCCAGTACTTC.

CDR3 DNA: TGTGCCAGCAGCACCAGGGGGGCACATCAGCCCCAGCATTTT. Its protein product is CASSTRGAHQPQHF. The rearrangement links TRBV5-4 to TRBJ1-5; 7 nucleotides match TRBD1. This CDR3 has 14 amino acids. V shed 4 bases and J 5 bases; nucleotides not matched to a gene: 6. Germline V gene lookup returns CDR1 SGHNT and CDR2 YYREEE (reference sequence). Full variable domain (remainder filled in from reference TRBV5-4 and TRBJ1-5): ETGVTQSPTHLIKTRGQQVTLRCSSQSGHNTVSWYQQALGQGPQFIFQYYREEENGRGNFPPRFSGLQFPNYSSELNVNALELDDSALYLCASSTRGAHQPQHFGDGTRLSIL.

The CDR3 protein is CASSLGRTGAQPQHF. CDR3 DNA: TGTGCCAGCAGCTTAGGGAGGACAGGGGCCCAGCCCCAGCATTTT. The chain combines TRBV7-2 with TRBJ1-5; 9 bases match TRBD1. The germline CDR1 and CDR2 sequences are SGHTA and FQGNSA. The V and J ends lost 1 base and 7 bases, in that order; junction bases with no gene match: 5. The CDR3 runs 15 residues.

CDR3 sequence reads: CALGESFF. For the CDR3, the DNA is TGTGCCTTGGGGGAATCTTTCTTT. The chain uses TRBV30 and TRBJ1-1; tentative D call: TRBD1 (5 bases). The CDR3 sequence is 8 residues long. The V end was cut by 7 bases, the J end by 12 bases, with 9 bases between. Germline CDR1 reads GTSNPN; CDR2 reads SVGIG (reference sequence).

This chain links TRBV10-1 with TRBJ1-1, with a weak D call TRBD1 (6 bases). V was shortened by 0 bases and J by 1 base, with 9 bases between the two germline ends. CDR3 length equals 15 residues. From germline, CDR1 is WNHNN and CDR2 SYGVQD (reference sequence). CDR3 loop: CASSESQGQNTEAFF. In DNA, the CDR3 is TGCGCCAGCAGTGAGTCCCAGGGACAGAACACTGAAGCTTTCTTT.

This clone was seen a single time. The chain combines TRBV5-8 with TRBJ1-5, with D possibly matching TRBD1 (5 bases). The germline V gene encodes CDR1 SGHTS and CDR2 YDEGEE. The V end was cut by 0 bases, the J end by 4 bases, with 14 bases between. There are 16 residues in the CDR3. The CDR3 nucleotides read TGTGCCAGCAGCTTGGTATCGGGGGTACCAAATCAGCCCCAGCATTTT. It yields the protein CASSLVSGVPNQPQHF.

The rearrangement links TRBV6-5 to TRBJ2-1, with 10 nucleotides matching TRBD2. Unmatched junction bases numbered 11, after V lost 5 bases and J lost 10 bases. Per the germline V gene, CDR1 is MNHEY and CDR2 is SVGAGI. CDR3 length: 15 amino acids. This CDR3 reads CASSQISSGSREQFF. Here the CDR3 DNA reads TGTGCCAGCAGTCAAATCTCTAGCGGGAGTCGAGAGCAGTTCTTC.

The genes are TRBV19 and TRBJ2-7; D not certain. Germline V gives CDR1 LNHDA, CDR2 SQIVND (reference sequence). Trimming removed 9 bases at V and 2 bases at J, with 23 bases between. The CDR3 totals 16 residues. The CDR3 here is CASSPAHSGRTYEQYF. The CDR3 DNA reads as TGTGCCAGCAGTCCCGCCCACTCGGGTCGCACCTACGAGCAGTACTTC.

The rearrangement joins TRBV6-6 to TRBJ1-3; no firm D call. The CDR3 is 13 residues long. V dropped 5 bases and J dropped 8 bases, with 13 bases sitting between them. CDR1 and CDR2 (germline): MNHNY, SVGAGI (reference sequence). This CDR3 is CASSGILWDTIYF. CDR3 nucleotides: TGTGCCAGCAGTGGCATCCTCTGGGACACCATATATTTT.

The CDR3 loop is CASSQGTRGGMDTDNTDTQYF. The CDR3 DNA reads TGCGCCAGCAGCCAAGGGACCCGGGGGGGTATGGATACGGATAACACAGATACGCAGTATTTT. The chain links TRBV4-3 to TRBJ2-3; 8 nucleotides line up with TRBD2. V was pared by 1 base and J by 2 bases, with 20 bases of the junction left unmatched. The CDR3 runs to 21 residues. Germline loops: CDR1 LGHNA, CDR2 YSLEER.

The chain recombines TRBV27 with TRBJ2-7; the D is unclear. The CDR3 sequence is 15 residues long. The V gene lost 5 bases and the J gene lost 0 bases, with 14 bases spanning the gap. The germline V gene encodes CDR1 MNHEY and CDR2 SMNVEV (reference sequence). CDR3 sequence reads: CASSVTSPTSYEQYF. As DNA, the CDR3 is TGTGCCAGCAGTGTTACCAGTCCTACCTCCTACGAGCAGTACTTC.

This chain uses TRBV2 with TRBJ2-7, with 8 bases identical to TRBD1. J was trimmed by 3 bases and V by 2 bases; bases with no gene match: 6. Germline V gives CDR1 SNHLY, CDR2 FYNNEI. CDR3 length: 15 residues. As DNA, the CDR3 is TGTGCCAGCAGTGAAAGGACAGGGTTATTCTACGAGCAGTACTTC. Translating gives CASSERTGLFYEQYF. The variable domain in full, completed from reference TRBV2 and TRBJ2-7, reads EPEVTQTPSHQVTQMGQEVILRCVPISNHLYFYWYRQILGQKVEFLVSFYNNEISEKSEIFDDQFSVERPDGSNFTLKIRSTKLEDSAMYFCASSERTGLFYEQYFGPGTRLTVT.

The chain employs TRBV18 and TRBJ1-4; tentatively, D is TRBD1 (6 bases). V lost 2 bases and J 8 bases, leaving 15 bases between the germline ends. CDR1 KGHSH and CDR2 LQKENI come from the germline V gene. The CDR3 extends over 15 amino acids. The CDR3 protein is CASSPAQGRDEKLFF. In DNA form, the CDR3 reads TGTGCCAGCTCACCAGCGCAGGGGAGGGACGAAAAACTGTTTTTT.

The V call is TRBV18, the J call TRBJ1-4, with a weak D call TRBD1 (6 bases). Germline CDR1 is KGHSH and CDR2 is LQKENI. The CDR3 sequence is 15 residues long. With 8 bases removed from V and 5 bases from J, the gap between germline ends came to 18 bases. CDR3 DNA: TGTGCCAGCGCGAGCGGACAGCCGTTGAATGAAAAACTGTTTTTT. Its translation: CASASGQPLNEKLFF.

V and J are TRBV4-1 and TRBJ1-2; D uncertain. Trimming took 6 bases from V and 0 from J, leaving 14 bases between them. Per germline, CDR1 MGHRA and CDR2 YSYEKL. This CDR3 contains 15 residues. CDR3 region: CASSLGHQANYGYTF. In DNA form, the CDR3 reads TGCGCCAGCAGTCTAGGTCACCAAGCTAACTATGGCTACACCTTC.

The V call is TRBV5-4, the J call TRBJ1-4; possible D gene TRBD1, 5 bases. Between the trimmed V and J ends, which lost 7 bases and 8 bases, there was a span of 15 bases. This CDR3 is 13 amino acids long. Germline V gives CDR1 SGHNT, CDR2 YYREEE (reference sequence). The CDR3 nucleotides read TGTGCCAGCTCCCTTAAGGGGACCGAAAAACTGTTTTTT. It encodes CASSLKGTEKLFF.

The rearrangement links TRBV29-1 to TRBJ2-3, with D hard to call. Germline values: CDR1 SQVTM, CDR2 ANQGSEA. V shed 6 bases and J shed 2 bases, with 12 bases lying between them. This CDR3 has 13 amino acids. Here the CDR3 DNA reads TGCAGCGTAAAGCCCCGTCTCACAGATACGCAGTATTTT. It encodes CSVKPRLTDTQYF.

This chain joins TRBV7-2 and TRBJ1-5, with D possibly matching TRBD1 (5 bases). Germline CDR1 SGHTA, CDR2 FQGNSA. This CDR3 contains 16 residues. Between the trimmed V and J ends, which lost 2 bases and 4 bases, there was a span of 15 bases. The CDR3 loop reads CASSLWVGTPNQPQHF. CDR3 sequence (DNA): TGTGCCAGCAGCTTATGGGTTGGGACGCCGAATCAGCCCCAGCATTTT.

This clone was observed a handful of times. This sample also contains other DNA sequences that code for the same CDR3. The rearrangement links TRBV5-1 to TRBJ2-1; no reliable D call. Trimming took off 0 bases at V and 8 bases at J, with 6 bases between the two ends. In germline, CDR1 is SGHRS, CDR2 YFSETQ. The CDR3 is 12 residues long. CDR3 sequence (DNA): TGCGCCAGCAGCTTGGTTTCTGATGAGCAGTTCTTC. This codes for CASSLVSDEQFF.

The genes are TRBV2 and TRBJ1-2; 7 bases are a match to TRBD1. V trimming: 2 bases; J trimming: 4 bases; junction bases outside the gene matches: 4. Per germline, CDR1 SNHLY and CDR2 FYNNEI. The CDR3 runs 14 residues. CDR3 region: CASSEQGGAYGYTF. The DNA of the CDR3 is TGTGCCAGCAGTGAACAGGGGGGAGCCTATGGCTACACCTTC.